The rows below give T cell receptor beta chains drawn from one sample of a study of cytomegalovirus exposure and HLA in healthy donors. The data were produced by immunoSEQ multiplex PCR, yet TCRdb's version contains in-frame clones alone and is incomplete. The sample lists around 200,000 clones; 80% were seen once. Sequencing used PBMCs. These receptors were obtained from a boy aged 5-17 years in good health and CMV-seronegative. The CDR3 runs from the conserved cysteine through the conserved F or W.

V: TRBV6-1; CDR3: CASSEAHGGMREKLFF
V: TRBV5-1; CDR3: CASSRTGIDSGNTIYF
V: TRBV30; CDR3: CAWRTGGAPDEQYF
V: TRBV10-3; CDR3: CAIKSGREVSYNEQFF
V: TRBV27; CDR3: CASSTLDRSNQPQHF
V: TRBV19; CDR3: CASSPRDREAYGYTF
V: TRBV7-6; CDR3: CASSPREMNTEAFF
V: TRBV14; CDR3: CASSHITAGFEQYF
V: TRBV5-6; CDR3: CASSLLSASGTTYTGELFF
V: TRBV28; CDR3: CASSKGWGVAYEQYF
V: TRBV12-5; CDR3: CASGLGQGRFQETQYF
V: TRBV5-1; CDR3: CASSLDSGGMWGYTF
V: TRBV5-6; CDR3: CASSRDNKETQYF
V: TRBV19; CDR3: CASKGLTDEQYF
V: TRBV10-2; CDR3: CASSEEQGNTEAFF
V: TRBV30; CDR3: CAWNFEGSPLHF
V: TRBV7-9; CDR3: CASSLYFFSEGRPNTEAFF
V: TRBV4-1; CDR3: CASSQDKRPDRAENTEAFF
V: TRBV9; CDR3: CASSGIIQGTDTQYF
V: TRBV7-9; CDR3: CASSTIEGAEDTEAFF
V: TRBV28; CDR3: CASSLRQGRSNQPQHF
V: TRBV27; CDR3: CASSLLPSYGYTF
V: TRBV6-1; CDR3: CASSFSRSYNSPLHF
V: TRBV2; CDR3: CASSGQGNQPQHF
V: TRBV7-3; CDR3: CASSFGGGNTIYF
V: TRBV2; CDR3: CATSFSQYF
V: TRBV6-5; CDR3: CASSNPGGTYEQYF
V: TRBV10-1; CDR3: CASSGPLPAEQYF
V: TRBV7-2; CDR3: CASSLGHMDYEQYF
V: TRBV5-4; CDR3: CASTGRSQETQYF
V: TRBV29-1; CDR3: CSAVTVANTGELFF
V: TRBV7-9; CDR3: CASSPRQGGLTDTQYF
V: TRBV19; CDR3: CASSPLTGTGGKGNQPQHF
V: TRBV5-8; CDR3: CASSLAAGGLYGYTF
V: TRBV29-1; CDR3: CSVDWTDMNTEAFF
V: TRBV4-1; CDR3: CASRSPGQGAREQYF
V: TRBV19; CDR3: CATVSGFTQYF
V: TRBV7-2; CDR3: CASSKEGGRNYGYTF
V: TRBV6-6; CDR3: CARTQRGSVYEQYF
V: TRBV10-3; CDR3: CAISTSKDSNTGELFF
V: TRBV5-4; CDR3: CASTFARAVNYGYTF
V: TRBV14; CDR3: CASSTDRGPHEQYF
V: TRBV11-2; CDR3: CASRPGAGEGEKLFF
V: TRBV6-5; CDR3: CASSLGTGIEDTQYF
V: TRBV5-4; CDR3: CASSLDPAGDSPLHF
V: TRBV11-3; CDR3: CASSLDGRGYEQYF
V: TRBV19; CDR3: CASSRGVYEQYF
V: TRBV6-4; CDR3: CARRKREFHEQYF
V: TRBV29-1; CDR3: CSVVPQGRNEQYF
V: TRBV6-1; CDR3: CASGDIAVRANVLTF
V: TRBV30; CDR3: CAWSIKTVFYEQYF
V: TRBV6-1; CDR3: CASRDGTPYEQYF
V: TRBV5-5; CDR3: CASSLIQVNHEQYF